The T cell receptor (beta chain) described here comes from a study of graft-versus-host responses after intestinal transplantation. As for this clone: What it binds is unknown.

Losses at the gene ends were 0 bases for V and 8 bases for J; bases not matched to a gene: 11. Per the germline V gene, CDR1 is KGHSH and CDR2 is LQKENI. This CDR3 contains 17 residues. The protocol was immunoSEQ multiplex PCR, while the TCRdb copy is restricted to in-frame clones and leaves out a portion. The data hold more than 95,000 clones, with roughly 87% observed a single time. This clonotype was obtained from a human donor who received an intestinal transplant. The sample in question was unstimulated CD4+ T cells sorted from spleen or lymph node cells, obtained before intestinal transplant. This chain joins TRBV18 and TRBJ1-3, with 9 bases fitting TRBD1. The CDR3 protein is CASSPPEGQGPRDTIYF. Written as DNA, the CDR3 is TGTGCCAGCTCACCACCCGAGGGACAGGGTCCGAGGGACACCATATATTTT. The complete variable domain, with remaining parts taken from reference TRBV18 and TRBJ1-3, reads NAGVMQNPRHLVRRRGQEARLRCSPMKGHSHVYWYRQLPEEGLKFMVYLQKENIIDESGMPKERFSAEFPKEGPSILRIQQVVRGDSAAYFCASSPPEGQGPRDTIYFGEGSWLTVV.